The clone carrying this T cell receptor beta chain was detected many times. Its matching antigen is unknown. The source of the sample is a study of CD8 T cells in ankylosing spondylitis. Study-level findings and limits: Seemingly distinctive of ankylosing spondylitis blood was a TCR beta motif formed by eight highly homologous variants.

The CDR3 spans 13 residues. With V trimmed by 6 bases and J by 4 bases, 3 bases remained unmatched. Germline V gene lookup returns CDR1 SQVTM and CDR2 ANQGSEA. TCRdb reprocessed the 5' RACE reads via MiXCR and lists one record per CDR3 protein. The repertoire holds some 800,000 distinct CDR3 sequences, approximately 12% seen once, with around 0.51% in the top ten. This chain uses TRBV29-1 with TRBJ1-1, with TRBD1 identical over 12 bases. Sequenced: blood, either unsorted or a sorted T cell fraction (not recorded which). The receptor comes from a male donor with ankylosing spondylitis. The CDR3 DNA reads TGCAGCGTGGAGGGACAGGGGGCCACTGAAGCTTTCTTT. Its protein product is CSVEGQGATEAFF.